The clone carrying this T cell receptor beta chain appeared many times. These data come from a study of Graves' ophthalmopathy and Graves' hyperthyroidism. Amplification of the TCR beta CDR3 regions used RNA transcripts (as template). The first round was an RT-PCR with HTBI primers, and the second round was a multiplex PCR. TCRdb independently ran MiXCR on the multiplex PCR reads; one entry per CDR3 protein. Of hundreds of thousands of distinct CDR3 sequences in the sample, approximately 21% were seen once. CDR1 MNHEY and CDR2 SMNVEV come from the germline V gene (reference sequence). The CDR3 contains 18 residues. The germline V and J ends were trimmed by 0 bases and 0 bases, with 12 bases remaining between them.

This clonotype was sampled from a woman younger than 30 with stable Graves' hyperthyroidism. Sequencing was performed on peripheral blood. The chain links TRBV27 to TRBJ2-6, with D tentatively TRBD2 (6 bases). DNA of the CDR3: TGTGCCAGCAGTTTATCGTACTTGGGGGGCTCTGGGGCCAACGTCCTGACTTTC. It translates to CASSLSYLGGSGANVLTF.